The 16 T cell receptor beta chains below were found in one sample sequenced in a study of cytomegalovirus exposure and HLA in healthy donors. Researchers ran the PCR with 60 Vbeta and 13 Jbeta primers. The repertoire was sequenced with immunoSEQ multiplex PCR; TCRdb's copy has only in-frame clones and lacks some. The sample yields around 100,000 clones, approximately 80% seen once. The specimen sequenced was PBMCs. Receptors originate from a woman in her 30s in good health and CMV-seronegative.

This clone was recorded a few times. The chain carries TRBV6-4 and TRBJ2-1, with 12 bases that match TRBD2. The germline CDR1 and CDR2 sequences are MRHNA and SNTAGT. J gave up 8 bases and V 2 bases, and 7 bases lay outside the gene matches. There are 16 residues in the CDR3. For the CDR3, the DNA is TGTGCCAGCAGTGACGGAGGACTAGCGGGGCTAGATGAGCAGTTCTTC. Its protein is CASSDGGLAGLDEQFF.

This chain connects TRBV6-5 to TRBJ1-6; the D is unclear. Per the germline V gene, CDR1 is MNHEY and CDR2 is SVGAGI. The V end was cut by 5 bases, the J end by 9 bases, with 11 bases between. This CDR3 contains 13 residues. Written as DNA, the CDR3 is TGTGCCAGCAGTCCCCTGAACGGTTCACCCCTCCACTTT. Protein product: CASSPLNGSPLHF.

This rearrangement joins TRBV7-6 to TRBJ1-6; 7 nucleotides match TRBD1. Germline assignment: CDR1 SGHVS and CDR2 FNYEAQ. V trimming: 4 bases; J trimming: 15 bases; junction bases outside the gene matches: 15. This CDR3 is built from 15 residues. Here the CDR3 reads CASSSDPTTGLGLHF. CDR3 in DNA: TGTGCCAGCAGCTCCGACCCTACGACAGGGCTGGGCCTCCACTTT.

This chain links TRBV7-8 with TRBJ1-1; 10 bases fit TRBD1. There are 14 residues in the CDR3. CDR1 and CDR2 (germline): SGHVS, FQNEAQ. The V gene end was trimmed by 5 bases and the J gene end by 7 bases; junction bases not matched to a gene: 7. The CDR3 sequence: CASSAPTGGGEAFF. DNA of the CDR3: TGTGCCAGCAGCGCCCCGACAGGGGGCGGTGAAGCTTTCTTT.

This clone has just a few counts. The V gene is TRBV6-4, the J gene TRBJ1-2, with 8 bases that match TRBD1. The CDR3 loop spans 12 amino acids. Losses at the gene ends were 4 bases for V and 7 bases for J; bases not matched to a gene: 2. From germline, CDR1 is MRHNA and CDR2 SNTAGT. The CDR3 DNA follows: TGTGCCAGCAGTGCAGGGACAGGTGGCTACACCTTC. This translates into CASSAGTGGYTF.

This sequence joins TRBV19 and TRBJ2-1; D remains unclear. CDR1 LNHDA and CDR2 SQIVND come from the germline V gene (reference sequence). The V and J ends lost 9 bases and 2 bases respectively, with 11 bases between them. The CDR3 is made up of 13 amino acids. CDR3 sequence reads: CASRGGTYNEQFF. CDR3 DNA: TGTGCCAGCCGAGGCGGAACCTACAATGAGCAGTTCTTC.

The CDR3 DNA is TGTGCCAGCTCACCACCCGGGACAATAAATAATCAGCCCCAGCATTTT. It encodes CASSPPGTINNQPQHF. The rearrangement joins TRBV18 to TRBJ1-5; D might be TRBD1 (6 bases). The CDR3 sequence is 16 residues long. V lost 0 bases, J lost 4 bases, and 13 bases lay in between. Looked up from germline, CDR1 is KGHSH and CDR2 is LQKENI.

V is TRBV5-1 and J is TRBJ1-1, with D uncertain. Trimming took 1 base from V and 0 from J, leaving 10 bases between them. The CDR3 totals 15 residues. The germline gives CDR1 SGHRS, CDR2 YFSETQ. This CDR3 is CASSLKAAMNTEAFF. CDR3 nucleotides: TGCGCCAGCAGCTTGAAGGCAGCGATGAACACTGAAGCTTTCTTT.

V is TRBV27 and J is TRBJ2-3, with TRBD2 matching 8 bases. Germline values: CDR1 MNHEY, CDR2 SMNVEV (reference sequence). V shed 4 bases and J 1 base; nucleotides not matched to a gene: 1. This CDR3 region has 14 residues. The CDR3 reads CASSSREGTDTQYF. In nucleotides, the CDR3 is TGTGCCAGCAGTTCGCGGGAGGGCACAGATACGCAGTATTTT.

This clone was found a few times. This sequence joins TRBV5-4 and TRBJ1-6; TRBD1 matches at 9 bases. The CDR3 consists of 15 residues. CDR1 and CDR2 (germline): SGHNT, YYREEE (reference sequence). Trimming took 0 bases from V and 7 from J; bases not matched to a gene: 2. The CDR3 region is CASSLEGTGNSPLHF. The CDR3 DNA sequence: TGTGCCAGCAGCTTGGAAGGGACAGGGAATTCACCCCTCCACTTT.

The V and J genes are TRBV7-9 and TRBJ1-1; tentatively, D is TRBD1 (5 bases). Germline CDR1 reads SEHNR; CDR2 reads FQNEAQ (reference sequence). The CDR3 runs to 12 residues. V lost 5 bases, J lost 7 bases, and 11 bases lay in between. Here the CDR3 reads CASSPDIVEAFF. CDR3 in DNA: TGTGCCAGCAGCCCGGACATCGTTGAAGCTTTCTTT.

There are a few counts of this clone. CDR3 in DNA: TGTGCCAGCAGCCCCGACAGGGCGGCCAAAAACATTCAGTACTTC. This translates into CASSPDRAAKNIQYF. This sequence joins TRBV11-2 and TRBJ2-4; 7 nucleotides align to TRBD1. Unmatched junction bases numbered 5, after V lost 5 bases and J lost 1 base. The CDR3 length is 15 residues. The germline gives CDR1 SGHAT, CDR2 FQNNGV.

This chain links TRBV28 with TRBJ1-2, with a possible D match to TRBD1 (5 bases). Germline V lookup: CDR1 MDHEN, CDR2 SYDVKM. V dropped 6 bases and J dropped 4 bases, with 18 bases sitting between them. The CDR3 contains 15 residues. The CDR3 region is CASSTKTAGLYGYTF. DNA for the CDR3: TGTGCCAGCAGCACAAAAACGGCGGGGCTCTATGGCTACACCTTC.

The rearrangement links TRBV30 to TRBJ2-1; 11 nucleotides line up with TRBD2. The CDR3 is made up of 17 amino acids. Unmatched junction bases numbered 12, after V lost 8 bases and J lost 0 bases. Looked up from germline, CDR1 is GTSNPN and CDR2 is SVGIG (reference sequence). The CDR3 is CALGLAGGLNSYNEQFF. CDR3 in DNA: TGTGCCCTAGGGCTAGCGGGAGGTCTGAACTCCTACAATGAGCAGTTCTTC.

The chain has TRBV6-5 and TRBJ2-1; TRBD1 matches 7 bases. Germline V gene lookup returns CDR1 MNHEY and CDR2 SVGAGI. With V trimmed by 6 bases and J by 7 bases, 3 bases remained unmatched. The CDR3 is 12 residues long. The chain's CDR3 is CASSPQGNEQFF. The CDR3 bases are TGTGCCAGCAGCCCACAGGGGAATGAGCAGTTCTTC.

With respect to this clone: The same CDR3 arises from other DNA sequences in this sample as well. The chain recombines TRBV29-1 with TRBJ1-2; D not resolved. Germline V CDR1 and CDR2: SQVTM, ANQGSEA. Trimming stripped 4 bases from V and 1 base from J, with 7 bases between. CDR3 length: 12 residues. This chain's CDR3 is CSVGGINYGYTF. The CDR3, as DNA: TGCAGCGTTGGAGGGATTAACTATGGCTACACCTTC. The full variable domain, in which reference TRBV29-1 and TRBJ1-2 provide the parts outside the CDR3, is SAVISQKPSRDICQRGTSLTIQCQVDSQVTMMFWYRQQPGQSLTLIATANQGSEATYESGFVIDKFPISRPNLTFSTLTVSNMSPEDSSIYLCSVGGINYGYTFGSGTRLTVV.